A selection of T cell receptor beta chains follows, all from one sample in a study of beta chain features in type 1 diabetes. Measured with immunoSEQ multiplex PCR; TCRdb has only the in-frame clones, and not every one. This sample yields fewer than 350,000 clones, of which 15% are seen a single time; roughly 0.015% belongs to the top ten. Sample: naive CD4+ T cells from blood. Source of these receptors: a man younger than 30 with type 1 diabetes. Both conserved end residues are part of each CDR3. Each record gives: CDR3 DNA, CDR3 protein, J gene, clone size, V gene, D gene. D genes are given only for firm matches. Clone sizes are given selectively: once, few, many, or a class where the clone is expanded.

cdr3_nt: TGTGCCTGGAGTGGACTAATCAATCAGCCCCAGCATTTT
cdr3_aa: CAWSGLINQPQHF
j_call: TRBJ1-5
clone_size: few
v_call: TRBV30
d_call: .

cdr3_nt: TGTGCCAGCAGCTTGGCAGGGGCGTATAGAGAGACCCAGTACTTC
cdr3_aa: CASSLAGAYRETQYF
j_call: TRBJ2-5
clone_size: .
v_call: TRBV5-4
d_call: .

cdr3_nt: TGTGCCAGTACCCAGACCGGGACAGCTAACTATGGCTACACCTTC
cdr3_aa: CASTQTGTANYGYTF
j_call: TRBJ1-2
clone_size: few
v_call: TRBV19
d_call: TRBD1

cdr3_nt: TGTGCCAGTGGGGCGCACGGCAATCAGCCCCAGCATTTT
cdr3_aa: CASGAHGNQPQHF
j_call: TRBJ1-5
clone_size: .
v_call: TRBV6-5
d_call: .

cdr3_nt: TGTGCCAGCAGTTTACCGGGCCGAGGGATAGAGACCCAGTACTTC
cdr3_aa: CASSLPGRGIETQYF
j_call: TRBJ2-5
clone_size: .
v_call: TRBV28
d_call: .

cdr3_nt: TGCAGTGCCGCAGATTATCATATTCAGTACTTC
cdr3_aa: CSAADYHIQYF
j_call: TRBJ2-4
clone_size: .
v_call: TRBV20-1
d_call: .

cdr3_nt: TGTGCCAGCAGTTTCTCAGGCAGTGGTAGCAATCAGCCCCAGCATTTT
cdr3_aa: CASSFSGSGSNQPQHF
j_call: TRBJ1-5
clone_size: few
v_call: TRBV28
d_call: .

cdr3_nt: TGTGCCAGCAGCCTCCGGGGACTCGACTCTGGAAACACCATATATTTT
cdr3_aa: CASSLRGLDSGNTIYF
j_call: TRBJ1-3
clone_size: few
v_call: TRBV7-2
d_call: .

cdr3_nt: TGTGCCACCCTCCCCCCGGGGGCAACTAATGAAAAACTGTTTTTT
cdr3_aa: CATLPPGATNEKLFF
j_call: TRBJ1-4
clone_size: .
v_call: TRBV19
d_call: .

cdr3_nt: TGTGCCAGCAGAGTGTGGGGCGATAGCAATCAGCCCCAGCATTTT
cdr3_aa: CASRVWGDSNQPQHF
j_call: TRBJ1-5
clone_size: few
v_call: TRBV28
d_call: .

cdr3_nt: TGTGCCAGCAGCCCCGGACAGGGGGCTTCAAGCTACACCTTC
cdr3_aa: CASSPGQGASSYTF
j_call: TRBJ1-2
clone_size: .
v_call: TRBV5-6
d_call: TRBD1

cdr3_nt: TGTGCCAGTAGTACCTCTAGCGGGAGGATCAGCCGGTTCTTC
cdr3_aa: CASSTSSGRISRFF
j_call: TRBJ2-1
clone_size: few
v_call: TRBV19
d_call: TRBD2

cdr3_nt: TGTGCCTGGACCCCCCTTCCTTACAATGAGCAGTTCTTC
cdr3_aa: CAWTPLPYNEQFF
j_call: TRBJ2-1
clone_size: .
v_call: TRBV30
d_call: .

cdr3_nt: TGTGCCAGTAGATCGGGGTCTGGCGCCGGGGAGCTGTTTTTT
cdr3_aa: CASRSGSGAGELFF
j_call: TRBJ2-2
clone_size: few
v_call: TRBV19
d_call: .

cdr3_nt: TGCGCCAGCAGCCAAGTTTGGCTAGCCAAAAACATTCAGTACTTC
cdr3_aa: CASSQVWLAKNIQYF
j_call: TRBJ2-4
clone_size: few
v_call: TRBV4-1
d_call: .

cdr3_nt: TGCGCCAGCCGGATCGGGAATCGTCAAGAGACCCAGTACTTC
cdr3_aa: CASRIGNRQETQYF
j_call: TRBJ2-5
clone_size: few
v_call: TRBV5-1
d_call: .

cdr3_nt: TGTGCCAGCAGCCAAGATTTCAACGAGCAGTACTTC
cdr3_aa: CASSQDFNEQYF
j_call: TRBJ2-7
clone_size: .
v_call: TRBV14
d_call: .

cdr3_nt: TGTGCCACCAGCCGGGGACAGGGTCAGAAAGAGACCCAGTACTTC
cdr3_aa: CATSRGQGQKETQYF
j_call: TRBJ2-5
clone_size: .
v_call: TRBV15
d_call: TRBD1

cdr3_nt: TGTGCCAGCAGCTTAGCGCGTCTTAACACCGGGGAGCTGTTTTTT
cdr3_aa: CASSLARLNTGELFF
j_call: TRBJ2-2
clone_size: .
v_call: TRBV7-9
d_call: .

cdr3_nt: TGTGCCAGCACCCTTAGGGGTACGCAGTATTTT
cdr3_aa: CASTLRGTQYF
j_call: TRBJ2-3
clone_size: few
v_call: TRBV28
d_call: .

cdr3_nt: TGTGCCAGCAGCGCCCCGGGACAACTTTACGAGCAGTACTTC
cdr3_aa: CASSAPGQLYEQYF
j_call: TRBJ2-7
clone_size: .
v_call: TRBV11-1
d_call: .

cdr3_nt: TGTGCCAGCAGTGAGTTTTTGGAGGGCCAGTTCTTC
cdr3_aa: CASSEFLEGQFF
j_call: TRBJ2-1
clone_size: few
v_call: TRBV2
d_call: .

cdr3_nt: TGTGCCATCAGTGACAGGATCTCCTACGAGCAGTACTTC
cdr3_aa: CAISDRISYEQYF
j_call: TRBJ2-7
clone_size: .
v_call: TRBV10-3
d_call: .

cdr3_nt: TGTGCCAGCAGGGACAACTCTAACTATGGCTACACCTTC
cdr3_aa: CASRDNSNYGYTF
j_call: TRBJ1-2
clone_size: .
v_call: TRBV2
d_call: .

cdr3_nt: TGTGCCAGTACCCTAGGCAGGGCCAGCAATCAGCCCCAGCATTTT
cdr3_aa: CASTLGRASNQPQHF
j_call: TRBJ1-5
clone_size: few
v_call: TRBV19
d_call: .

cdr3_nt: TGTGCCAGCAGCTTGGACAGGGGTTCACCCCTCCACTTT
cdr3_aa: CASSLDRGSPLHF
j_call: TRBJ1-6
clone_size: few
v_call: TRBV5-6
d_call: TRBD1

cdr3_nt: TGCGCCAGCAGGGGGACAGGGGTTTACAATGAGCAGTTCTTC
cdr3_aa: CASRGTGVYNEQFF
j_call: TRBJ2-1
clone_size: .
v_call: TRBV5-1
d_call: TRBD1

cdr3_nt: TGTGCCAGCAGTGAGGTAGTAGCGCCGAGCTCCTACAATGAGCAGTTCTTC
cdr3_aa: CASSEVVAPSSYNEQFF
j_call: TRBJ2-1
clone_size: .
v_call: TRBV6-4
d_call: .

cdr3_nt: TGTGCCTGGAGTTCAGATCTCAATCAGCCCCAGCATTTT
cdr3_aa: CAWSSDLNQPQHF
j_call: TRBJ1-5
clone_size: .
v_call: TRBV30
d_call: .

cdr3_nt: TGCGCCAGCAGCTTGAGGGACAGGGCGGAGACCCAGTACTTC
cdr3_aa: CASSLRDRAETQYF
j_call: TRBJ2-5
clone_size: .
v_call: TRBV5-1
d_call: TRBD1

cdr3_nt: TGTGCCAGCAGTTTGAGACTAGCGGGAACCAATGAGCAGTTCTTC
cdr3_aa: CASSLRLAGTNEQFF
j_call: TRBJ2-1
clone_size: few
v_call: TRBV28
d_call: TRBD2

cdr3_nt: TGTGCCTGGAGCCGGGAGGCAACTAATGAAAAACTGTTTTTT
cdr3_aa: CAWSREATNEKLFF
j_call: TRBJ1-4
clone_size: .
v_call: TRBV30
d_call: .

cdr3_nt: TGTGCCAGCAGTTCGTCCACAGATACGCAGTATTTT
cdr3_aa: CASSSSTDTQYF
j_call: TRBJ2-3
clone_size: .
v_call: TRBV6-5
d_call: .

cdr3_nt: TGCGCCAGCTGGGGGACTAGCGGGGCCAAAGAGACCCAGTACTTC
cdr3_aa: CASWGTSGAKETQYF
j_call: TRBJ2-5
clone_size: .
v_call: TRBV5-1
d_call: TRBD2

cdr3_nt: TGTGCCAGCAGTACGCGACTAGCGGGTGCAGATACGCAGTATTTT
cdr3_aa: CASSTRLAGADTQYF
j_call: TRBJ2-3
clone_size: .
v_call: TRBV6-5
d_call: TRBD2

cdr3_nt: TGTGCCAGTAGTATGAGGGGGTCCTCCTACAATGAGCAGTTCTTC
cdr3_aa: CASSMRGSSYNEQFF
j_call: TRBJ2-1
clone_size: few
v_call: TRBV19
d_call: .

cdr3_nt: TGTGCCAGCAGCCTGGTTCGGGACACCGGGGAGCTGTTTTTT
cdr3_aa: CASSLVRDTGELFF
j_call: TRBJ2-2
clone_size: .
v_call: TRBV5-4
d_call: .

cdr3_nt: TGTGCCAGCTCACCATACAGGGAAAACGAGCAGTACTTC
cdr3_aa: CASSPYRENEQYF
j_call: TRBJ2-7
clone_size: .
v_call: TRBV18
d_call: .

cdr3_nt: TGTGCCAGCACATTCGGGTTTAGCGGGAGGCACGGGGACTTC
cdr3_aa: CASTFGFSGRHGDF
j_call: TRBJ2-7
clone_size: .
v_call: TRBV2
d_call: TRBD2

cdr3_nt: TGTGCCAGTAGTACCTTAGCGGGAGGTCACAATGAGCAGTTCTTC
cdr3_aa: CASSTLAGGHNEQFF
j_call: TRBJ2-1
clone_size: few
v_call: TRBV19
d_call: TRBD2

cdr3_nt: TGTGCCACCAGCCTTACTAGAATTGCAGAGACCCAGTACTTC
cdr3_aa: CATSLTRIAETQYF
j_call: TRBJ2-5
clone_size: .
v_call: TRBV15
d_call: .

cdr3_nt: TGTGCCAGCAGCTTTGGACAGAGCACAGATACGCAGTATTTT
cdr3_aa: CASSFGQSTDTQYF
j_call: TRBJ2-3
clone_size: few
v_call: TRBV7-2
d_call: .

cdr3_nt: TGTGCCAGCAGCCTCTCCCTAGCGGGAGAACTGTACTTC
cdr3_aa: CASSLSLAGELYF
j_call: TRBJ2-7
clone_size: .
v_call: TRBV9
d_call: TRBD2

cdr3_nt: TGTGCCAGCAGCGCCGGTGCACCTTTCTCTGGAAACACCATATATTTT
cdr3_aa: CASSAGAPFSGNTIYF
j_call: TRBJ1-3
clone_size: .
v_call: TRBV9
d_call: .

cdr3_nt: TGTGCCAGCAGTTACTCCCGACTAGCAGGCGAGCAGTTCTTC
cdr3_aa: CASSYSRLAGEQFF
j_call: TRBJ2-1
clone_size: few
v_call: TRBV6-5
d_call: TRBD2

cdr3_nt: TGTGCCAGCAGGCGGGAGACCGATGAGCAGTTCTTC
cdr3_aa: CASRRETDEQFF
j_call: TRBJ2-1
clone_size: few
v_call: TRBV2
d_call: TRBD2

cdr3_nt: TGTGCCAGCAGCCCCCGTAGCGGGAGTCTTCTTAGGGATGAGCAGTTCTTC
cdr3_aa: CASSPRSGSLLRDEQFF
j_call: TRBJ2-1
clone_size: .
v_call: TRBV9
d_call: TRBD2